This TCR beta chain comes out of a study of cytomegalovirus exposure and HLA in healthy donors. Only a few counts were recorded for this clone. The CDR3 spans 12 residues. The germline gives CDR1 ENHRY, CDR2 SYGVKD. V was clipped by 11 bases and J by 3 bases; unmatched bases: 4. PCR involved 60 Vbeta and 13 Jbeta primers. Assay used: immunoSEQ multiplex PCR; TCRdb lists only in-frame clones, some missing. In the table there are about 240,000 clones, over 75% of which are singletons. The receptor was isolated from a boy aged 10-17 years in good health and CMV-seronegative. Sequences were obtained from PBMCs. The chain has TRBV10-3 and TRBJ1-1; 9 bases fit TRBD1. The DNA of the CDR3 is TGTGCCCACAGACAGGGGGACACTGAAGCTTTCTTT. Translated, it gives CAHRQGDTEAFF.